The rows below give T cell receptor beta chains drawn from one sample of a study of cytomegalovirus exposure and HLA in healthy donors. The data were produced by immunoSEQ multiplex PCR, yet TCRdb's version contains in-frame clones alone and is incomplete. The sample records over 150,000 clones, roughly 65% being singletons. Input material: PBMCs. The receptors originated from a woman aged 18 to 35 in good health and CMV-seropositive. The CDR3 runs from the conserved cysteine through the conserved F or W. The D gene is left open where the match is weak. Rows may omit the clone size; those that give it use once, few, many or a size class.

J gene: TRBJ1-2
clone size: .
D gene: .
CDR3 length: 11
V gene: TRBV28
CDR3 DNA: TGTGCCAGCAGTTATTTATATGGCTACACCTTC
CDR3 protein: CASSYLYGYTF

J gene: TRBJ2-7
clone size: .
D gene: TRBD2
CDR3 length: 15
V gene: TRBV5-1
CDR3 DNA: TGCGCCAGCAGCGGGGGACTAGCGGGAGTCGAGGAGCAGTACTTC
CDR3 protein: CASSGGLAGVEEQYF

J gene: TRBJ2-7
clone size: .
D gene: .
CDR3 length: 15
V gene: TRBV19
CDR3 DNA: TGTGCCAGTAGTGTAACGGGGGAGGCTGTCCACGAGCAGTACTTC
CDR3 protein: CASSVTGEAVHEQYF

J gene: TRBJ1-1
clone size: .
D gene: .
CDR3 length: 14
V gene: TRBV5-6
CDR3 DNA: TGTGCCAGCAGCTTCTTGGGGCGGCACACTGAAGCTTTCTTT
CDR3 protein: CASSFLGRHTEAFF

J gene: TRBJ1-1
clone size: few
D gene: .
CDR3 length: 14
V gene: TRBV28
CDR3 DNA: TGTGCCAGTAATTCCGGGGGGCGCACGACTGAAGCTTTCTTT
CDR3 protein: CASNSGGRTTEAFF

J gene: TRBJ2-3
clone size: .
D gene: .
CDR3 length: 16
V gene: TRBV6-5
CDR3 DNA: TGTGCCAGCAGTTTTGGAACCCTCGGGGTCACAGATACGCAGTATTTT
CDR3 protein: CASSFGTLGVTDTQYF

J gene: TRBJ1-2
clone size: .
D gene: .
CDR3 length: 14
V gene: TRBV5-6
CDR3 DNA: TGTGCCAGCAGCTTGGGACAGCTTAACTATGGCTACACCTTC
CDR3 protein: CASSLGQLNYGYTF

J gene: TRBJ2-3
clone size: .
D gene: .
CDR3 length: 14
V gene: TRBV7-3
CDR3 DNA: TGTGCCAGCAGCAAAGCCAACCCCTCAGATACGCAGTATTTT
CDR3 protein: CASSKANPSDTQYF

J gene: TRBJ2-5
clone size: .
D gene: .
CDR3 length: 13
V gene: TRBV5-6
CDR3 DNA: TGTGCCAGCAGCTCAGGGGGGAGGGAGACCCAGTACTTC
CDR3 protein: CASSSGGRETQYF

J gene: TRBJ1-2
clone size: few
D gene: TRBD1
CDR3 length: 13
V gene: TRBV7-9
CDR3 DNA: TGTGCCAGCAGCCAAGGGACAGCAGAAGGCTACACCTTC
CDR3 protein: CASSQGTAEGYTF

J gene: TRBJ2-3
clone size: .
D gene: .
CDR3 length: 13
V gene: TRBV7-2
CDR3 DNA: TGTGCCAGCAGGGACTTTATCACAGATACGCAGTATTTT
CDR3 protein: CASRDFITDTQYF

J gene: TRBJ1-2
clone size: few
D gene: .
CDR3 length: 12
V gene: TRBV28
CDR3 DNA: TGTGCCAGCACCCGCGGGAACTATGGCTACACCTTC
CDR3 protein: CASTRGNYGYTF

J gene: TRBJ2-7
clone size: .
D gene: .
CDR3 length: 14
V gene: TRBV4-2
CDR3 DNA: TGTGCCAGCAGCGGTGGGGGGAGAAAGTACGAGCAGTACTTC
CDR3 protein: CASSGGGRKYEQYF

J gene: TRBJ2-7
clone size: .
D gene: .
CDR3 length: 15
V gene: TRBV11-1
CDR3 DNA: TGTGCCAGCAGCTTAGGTGTCCAGGGGGGAAACGAGCAGTACTTC
CDR3 protein: CASSLGVQGGNEQYF

J gene: TRBJ2-1
clone size: .
D gene: TRBD1
CDR3 length: 16
V gene: TRBV15
CDR3 DNA: TGTGCCACCAGCAGAGACAGGACAGGGTCGAAGGGTGAGCAGTTCTTC
CDR3 protein: CATSRDRTGSKGEQFF

J gene: TRBJ2-1
clone size: .
D gene: .
CDR3 length: 12
V gene: TRBV30
CDR3 DNA: TGTGCCTGGAGTCAGTGGTTCAATGAGCAGTTCTTC
CDR3 protein: CAWSQWFNEQFF

J gene: TRBJ2-7
clone size: .
D gene: TRBD1
CDR3 length: 14
V gene: TRBV13
CDR3 DNA: TGTGCCAGCAGCTCGGGACAGGGGTCCTACGAGCAGTACTTC
CDR3 protein: CASSSGQGSYEQYF

J gene: TRBJ2-6
clone size: .
D gene: TRBD1
CDR3 length: 19
V gene: TRBV9
CDR3 DNA: TGTGCCAGCAGCAATGGGGACAGGGGCTGGCTCACTGGGGCCAACGTCCTGACTTTC
CDR3 protein: CASSNGDRGWLTGANVLTF

J gene: TRBJ1-3
clone size: .
D gene: .
CDR3 length: 13
V gene: TRBV18
CDR3 DNA: TGTGCCAGCTCGGCCTTGAATGGAAACACCATATATTTT
CDR3 protein: CASSALNGNTIYF

J gene: TRBJ2-5
clone size: .
D gene: TRBD2
CDR3 length: 15
V gene: TRBV28
CDR3 DNA: TGTGCCAGCAGCGACTCAAGCGGGAGGGCGGAGACCCAGTACTTC
CDR3 protein: CASSDSSGRAETQYF

J gene: TRBJ1-4
clone size: .
D gene: .
CDR3 length: 14
V gene: TRBV7-9
CDR3 DNA: TGTGCCAGCAGCTTTCCCGGGTTCGATGAAAAACTGTTTTTT
CDR3 protein: CASSFPGFDEKLFF

J gene: TRBJ1-5
clone size: .
D gene: .
CDR3 length: 14
V gene: TRBV7-9
CDR3 DNA: TGTGCCAGCAGCTTGGGGGACTCCCGTCAGCCCCAGCATTTT
CDR3 protein: CASSLGDSRQPQHF

J gene: TRBJ1-1
clone size: .
D gene: .
CDR3 length: 13
V gene: TRBV10-3
CDR3 DNA: TGTGCCATCTTAGGACATCCAGGCGCTGAAGCTTTCTTT
CDR3 protein: CAILGHPGAEAFF

J gene: TRBJ1-2
clone size: .
D gene: .
CDR3 length: 11
V gene: TRBV6-6
CDR3 DNA: TGTGCCGCGAAGTTCGACTATGGCTACACCTTC
CDR3 protein: CAAKFDYGYTF

J gene: TRBJ2-2
clone size: .
D gene: .
CDR3 length: 19
V gene: TRBV7-9
CDR3 DNA: TGTCCCAGCAGCCACGATACAGGGATTATTATTCTGGGCACCGGGGAGCTGTTTTTT
CDR3 protein: CPSSHDTGIIILGTGELFF

J gene: TRBJ2-1
clone size: .
D gene: TRBD1
CDR3 length: 15
V gene: TRBV6-5
CDR3 DNA: TGTGCCAGCAGCCTAAGGACAGGGCTCTACAATGAGCAGTTCTTC
CDR3 protein: CASSLRTGLYNEQFF

J gene: TRBJ2-1
clone size: .
D gene: TRBD1
CDR3 length: 15
V gene: TRBV6-6
CDR3 DNA: TGTGCCAGCAGTTACGGGGACAGTACGAGTCTAGAGCAGTTCTTC
CDR3 protein: CASSYGDSTSLEQFF

J gene: TRBJ1-5
clone size: .
D gene: .
CDR3 length: 15
V gene: TRBV30
CDR3 DNA: TGTGCCTGGAGTGTACCAGGGCTGGGTGGTCAGCCCCAGCATTTT
CDR3 protein: CAWSVPGLGGQPQHF

J gene: TRBJ1-2
clone size: .
D gene: TRBD1
CDR3 length: 13
V gene: TRBV19
CDR3 DNA: TGTGCCAGTAGCCACAGGGGCAGTTATGGCTACACCTTC
CDR3 protein: CASSHRGSYGYTF

J gene: TRBJ2-2
clone size: .
D gene: .
CDR3 length: 13
V gene: TRBV7-2
CDR3 DNA: TGTGCAGAACTCAAAGCGAACACCGGGGAGCTGTTTTTT
CDR3 protein: CAELKANTGELFF

J gene: TRBJ1-1
clone size: .
D gene: .
CDR3 length: 12
V gene: TRBV7-9
CDR3 DNA: TGTGCCAGCAGCTTGTTAGGCAGGGATGCTTTCTTT
CDR3 protein: CASSLLGRDAFF

J gene: TRBJ2-5
clone size: .
D gene: .
CDR3 length: 12
V gene: TRBV18
CDR3 DNA: TGTGCCAGCTCGCAAATGAGGGAGACCCAGTACTTC
CDR3 protein: CASSQMRETQYF

J gene: TRBJ2-7
clone size: once
D gene: .
CDR3 length: 17
V gene: TRBV6-1
CDR3 DNA: TGTGCCAGCAGTGAAATTGGGTCTGGGCGGGGGCGCTACGAGCAGTACTTC
CDR3 protein: CASSEIGSGRGRYEQYF

J gene: TRBJ1-3
clone size: .
D gene: .
CDR3 length: 14
V gene: TRBV6-1
CDR3 DNA: TGTGCCAGCAGTGACGCAGTCTCTGGAAACACCATATATTTT
CDR3 protein: CASSDAVSGNTIYF

J gene: TRBJ2-1
clone size: once
D gene: TRBD2
CDR3 length: 15
V gene: TRBV2
CDR3 DNA: TGTGCCAGCAGTGCATTGGGACTAGCGGTGGATGAGCAGTTCTTC
CDR3 protein: CASSALGLAVDEQFF

J gene: TRBJ2-1
clone size: .
D gene: TRBD1
CDR3 length: 16
V gene: TRBV4-1
CDR3 DNA: TGCGCCAGCAGCCGGATACAGGGGAACTCCTACAATGAGCAGTTCTTC
CDR3 protein: CASSRIQGNSYNEQFF

J gene: TRBJ2-3
clone size: .
D gene: TRBD2
CDR3 length: 14
V gene: TRBV7-9
CDR3 DNA: TGTGCCAGCAGCCACGGGACTAGCGAAGATACGCAGTATTTT
CDR3 protein: CASSHGTSEDTQYF

J gene: TRBJ2-6
clone size: .
D gene: .
CDR3 length: 15
V gene: TRBV2
CDR3 DNA: TGTGCCAGCAGTGGAACCCGGGCTGGGGCCAACGTCCTGACTTTC
CDR3 protein: CASSGTRAGANVLTF

J gene: TRBJ1-2
clone size: .
D gene: TRBD1
CDR3 length: 14
V gene: TRBV9
CDR3 DNA: TGTGCCAGCAGCCCCGACAGGGGGGTCTATGGCTACACCTTC
CDR3 protein: CASSPDRGVYGYTF

J gene: TRBJ2-1
clone size: .
D gene: TRBD1
CDR3 length: 16
V gene: TRBV15
CDR3 DNA: TGTGCCACCAGCAGGTCCAAAGGACAGGGGTACAATGAGCAGTTCTTC
CDR3 protein: CATSRSKGQGYNEQFF

J gene: TRBJ2-3
clone size: few
D gene: .
CDR3 length: 15
V gene: TRBV5-1
CDR3 DNA: TGCGCCAGCAGCTTGTGGAGGGAATTAGGAGATACGCAGTATTTT
CDR3 protein: CASSLWRELGDTQYF

J gene: TRBJ1-1
clone size: .
D gene: TRBD1
CDR3 length: 14
V gene: TRBV6-6
CDR3 DNA: TGTGCCAGCAGCAGAGGGGGCGTCGGCACTGAAGCTTTCTTT
CDR3 protein: CASSRGGVGTEAFF

J gene: TRBJ1-2
clone size: .
D gene: .
CDR3 length: 14
V gene: TRBV18
CDR3 DNA: TGTGCCAGCTCACCACTGGGGGGGACATATGGCTACACCTTC
CDR3 protein: CASSPLGGTYGYTF

J gene: TRBJ2-7
clone size: .
D gene: TRBD1
CDR3 length: 15
V gene: TRBV6-5
CDR3 DNA: TGTGCCAGCAGTTCCCCCGGGACAGGGAGCGACGAGCAGTACTTC
CDR3 protein: CASSSPGTGSDEQYF

J gene: TRBJ1-2
clone size: .
D gene: .
CDR3 length: 14
V gene: TRBV6-5
CDR3 DNA: TGTGCCAGCAGTGCCACCGACCGGGACTATGGCTACACCTTC
CDR3 protein: CASSATDRDYGYTF

J gene: TRBJ2-7
clone size: .
D gene: TRBD2
CDR3 length: 17
V gene: TRBV28
CDR3 DNA: TGTGCCAGCAGTTTATCCGGGGGGCTAGCGGGAGCCTACGAGCAGTACTTC
CDR3 protein: CASSLSGGLAGAYEQYF